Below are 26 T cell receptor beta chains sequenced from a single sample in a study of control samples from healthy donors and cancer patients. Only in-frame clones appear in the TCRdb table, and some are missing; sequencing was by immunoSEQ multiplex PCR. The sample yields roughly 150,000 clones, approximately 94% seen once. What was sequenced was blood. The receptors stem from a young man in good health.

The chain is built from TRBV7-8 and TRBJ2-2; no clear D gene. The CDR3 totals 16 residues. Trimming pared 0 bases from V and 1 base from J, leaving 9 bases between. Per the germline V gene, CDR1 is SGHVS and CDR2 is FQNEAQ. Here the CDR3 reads CASSLAVGRNTGELFF. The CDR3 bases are TGTGCCAGCAGCTTAGCGGTGGGAAGGAACACCGGGGAGCTGTTTTTT.

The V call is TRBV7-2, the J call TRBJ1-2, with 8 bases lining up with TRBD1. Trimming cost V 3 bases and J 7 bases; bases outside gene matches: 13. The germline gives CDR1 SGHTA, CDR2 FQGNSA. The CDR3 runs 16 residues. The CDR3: CASSLGLGQGASGYTF. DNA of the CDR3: TGTGCCAGCAGCTTGGGGCTAGGGCAGGGGGCGAGTGGCTACACCTTC. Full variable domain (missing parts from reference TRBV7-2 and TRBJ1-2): GAGVSQSPSNKVTEKGKDVELRCDPISGHTALYWYRQSLGQGLEFLIYFQGNSAPDKSGLPSDRFSAERTGGSVSTLTIQRTQQEDSAVYLCASSLGLGQGASGYTFGSGTRLTVV.

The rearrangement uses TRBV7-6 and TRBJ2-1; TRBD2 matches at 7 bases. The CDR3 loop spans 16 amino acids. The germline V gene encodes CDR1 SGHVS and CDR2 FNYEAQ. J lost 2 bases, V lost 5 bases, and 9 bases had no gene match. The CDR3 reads CASSQLWGGTYNEQFF. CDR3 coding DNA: TGTGCCAGCAGCCAACTTTGGGGGGGGACCTACAATGAGCAGTTCTTC.

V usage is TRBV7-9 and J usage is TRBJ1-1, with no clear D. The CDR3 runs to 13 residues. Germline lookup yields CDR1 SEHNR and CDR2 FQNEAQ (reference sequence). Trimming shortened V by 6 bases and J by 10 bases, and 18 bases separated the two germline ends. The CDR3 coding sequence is TGTGCCAGCAGGTCGGATGCACTTGAAGGAGCTTTCTTT. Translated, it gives CASRSDALEGAFF.

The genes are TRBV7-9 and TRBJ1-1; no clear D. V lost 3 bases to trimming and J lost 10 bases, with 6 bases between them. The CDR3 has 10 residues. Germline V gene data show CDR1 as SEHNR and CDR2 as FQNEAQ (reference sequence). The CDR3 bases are TGTGCCAGCAGCTTCCGGGGAGCTTTCTTT. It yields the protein CASSFRGAFF.

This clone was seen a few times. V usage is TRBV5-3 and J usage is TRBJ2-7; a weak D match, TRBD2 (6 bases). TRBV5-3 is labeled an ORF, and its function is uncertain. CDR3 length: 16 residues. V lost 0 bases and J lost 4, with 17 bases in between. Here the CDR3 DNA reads TGTGCCAGAAGCTTGGGGATAGCGGAAGTTATATACGAGCAGTACTTC. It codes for CARSLGIAEVIYEQYF.

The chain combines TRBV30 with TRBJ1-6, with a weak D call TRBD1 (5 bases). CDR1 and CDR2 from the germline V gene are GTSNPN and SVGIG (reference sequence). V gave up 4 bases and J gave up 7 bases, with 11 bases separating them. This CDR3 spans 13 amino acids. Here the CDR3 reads CAWNEGSNSPLHF. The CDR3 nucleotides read TGTGCCTGGAATGAGGGGAGCAATTCACCCCTCCACTTT. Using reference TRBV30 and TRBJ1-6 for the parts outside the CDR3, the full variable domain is SQTIHQWPATLVQPVGSPLSLECTVEGTSNPNLYWYRQAAGRGLQLLFYSVGIGQISSEVPQNLSASRPQDRQFILSSKKLLLSDSGFYLCAWNEGSNSPLHFGNGTRLTVT.

The CDR3 DNA sequence: TGTGCCAGCAGTGAAGATTTAACGCCCGGAGGAGCTTTCTTT. Amino acids: CASSEDLTPGGAFF. This chain links TRBV6-1 with TRBJ1-1; no clear D gene. Trimming pared 1 base from V and 10 bases from J, leaving 16 bases between. The CDR3 is 14 amino acids. Germline-derived CDR1 and CDR2 are MNHNS and SASEGT.

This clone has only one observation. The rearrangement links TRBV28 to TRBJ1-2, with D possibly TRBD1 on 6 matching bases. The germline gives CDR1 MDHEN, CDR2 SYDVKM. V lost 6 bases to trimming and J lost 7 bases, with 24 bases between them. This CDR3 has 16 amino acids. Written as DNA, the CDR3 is TGTGCCAGCAGCCCTTACGGGGGGCGAGGTCTAAGTGGCTACACCTTC. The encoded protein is CASSPYGGRGLSGYTF.

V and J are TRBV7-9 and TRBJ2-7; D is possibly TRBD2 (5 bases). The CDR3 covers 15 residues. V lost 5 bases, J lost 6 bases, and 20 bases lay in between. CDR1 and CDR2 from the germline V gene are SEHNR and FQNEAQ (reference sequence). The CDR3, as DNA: TGTGCCAGCAGCCAGGACTCTATTGTGGGCCGCGAGCAGTACTTC. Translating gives CASSQDSIVGREQYF.

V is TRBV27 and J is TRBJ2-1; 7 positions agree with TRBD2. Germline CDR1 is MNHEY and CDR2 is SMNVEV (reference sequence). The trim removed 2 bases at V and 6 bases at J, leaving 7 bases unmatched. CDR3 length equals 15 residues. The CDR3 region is CASSLGAGAGNEQFF. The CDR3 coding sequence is TGTGCCAGCAGTTTAGGGGCGGGAGCGGGCAATGAGCAGTTCTTC.

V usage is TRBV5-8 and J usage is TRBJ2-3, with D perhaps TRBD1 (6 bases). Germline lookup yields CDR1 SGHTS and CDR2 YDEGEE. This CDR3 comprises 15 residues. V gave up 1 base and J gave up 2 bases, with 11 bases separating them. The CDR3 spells CASSLQGTFTDTQYF. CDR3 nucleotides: TGTGCCAGCAGCTTGCAGGGGACCTTCACAGATACGCAGTATTTT.

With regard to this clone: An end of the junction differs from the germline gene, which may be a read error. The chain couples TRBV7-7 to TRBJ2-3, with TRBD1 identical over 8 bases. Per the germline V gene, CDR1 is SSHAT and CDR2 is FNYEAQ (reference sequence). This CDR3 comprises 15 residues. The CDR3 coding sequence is TGTGCTAGCAGCTATCAGGGACAGGAGGGATATCCGCAGTATTTT. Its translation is CASSYQGQEGYPQYF.

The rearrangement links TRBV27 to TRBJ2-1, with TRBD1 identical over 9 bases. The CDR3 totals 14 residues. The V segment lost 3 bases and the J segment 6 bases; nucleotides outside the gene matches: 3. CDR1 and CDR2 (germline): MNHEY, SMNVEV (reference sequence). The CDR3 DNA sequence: TGTGCCAGCAGTTTTGAGACAGGGGGCAATGAGCAGTTCTTC. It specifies CASSFETGGNEQFF.

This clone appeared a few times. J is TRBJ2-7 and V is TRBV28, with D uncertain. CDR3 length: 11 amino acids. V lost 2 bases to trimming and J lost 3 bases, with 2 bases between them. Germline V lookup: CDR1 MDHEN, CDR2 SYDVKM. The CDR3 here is CASSLLYEQYF. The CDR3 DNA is TGTGCCAGCAGTTTACTCTACGAGCAGTACTTC.

The CDR3 here is CASRGRSSSGANVLTF. CDR3 DNA sequence: TGTGCCAGCAGGGGACGGTCCAGCTCTGGGGCCAACGTCCTGACTTTC. V gene TRBV27 combines with J gene TRBJ2-6; tentatively, D is TRBD1 or TRBD2 (5 bases each). Trimming removed 6 bases from V and 0 bases from J, with 12 bases in between. The CDR3 is made up of 16 amino acids. Germline CDR1 MNHEY, CDR2 SMNVEV (reference sequence).

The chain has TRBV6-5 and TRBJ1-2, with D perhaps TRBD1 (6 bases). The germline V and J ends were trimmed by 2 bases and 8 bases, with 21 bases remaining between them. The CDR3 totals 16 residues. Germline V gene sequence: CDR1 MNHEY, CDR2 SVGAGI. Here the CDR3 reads CASSYGSQGALFGYTF. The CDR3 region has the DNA TGTGCCAGCAGTTACGGTTCACAGGGCGCCCTTTTCGGCTACACCTTC.

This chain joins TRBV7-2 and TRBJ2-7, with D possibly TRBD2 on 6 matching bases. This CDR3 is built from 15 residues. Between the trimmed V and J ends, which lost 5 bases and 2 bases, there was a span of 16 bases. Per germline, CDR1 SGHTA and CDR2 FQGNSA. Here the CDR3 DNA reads TGTGCCAGCAGCCCTGGGCGGGGTCGTACCTACGAGCAGTACTTC. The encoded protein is CASSPGRGRTYEQYF.

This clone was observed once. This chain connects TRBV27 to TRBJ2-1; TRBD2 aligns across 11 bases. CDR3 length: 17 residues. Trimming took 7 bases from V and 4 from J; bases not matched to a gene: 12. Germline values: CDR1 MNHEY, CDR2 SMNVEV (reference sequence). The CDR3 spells CASTKGTSGDYYNEQFF. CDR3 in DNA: TGTGCCAGCACCAAGGGGACTAGCGGAGACTATTACAATGAGCAGTTCTTC.

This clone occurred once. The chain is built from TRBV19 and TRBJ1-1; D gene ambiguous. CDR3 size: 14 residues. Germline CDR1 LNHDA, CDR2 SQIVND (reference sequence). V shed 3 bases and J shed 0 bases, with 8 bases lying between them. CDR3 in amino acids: CASSITSVNTEAFF. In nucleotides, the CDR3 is TGTGCCAGTAGTATTACTTCAGTGAACACTGAAGCTTTCTTT.

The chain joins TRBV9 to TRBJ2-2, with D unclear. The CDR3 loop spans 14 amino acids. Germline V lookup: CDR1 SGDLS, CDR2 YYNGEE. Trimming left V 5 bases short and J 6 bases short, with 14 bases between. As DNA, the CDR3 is TGTGCCAGCAGTCTTGACCGGTTTCCCGGGGAGCTGTTTTTT. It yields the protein CASSLDRFPGELFF. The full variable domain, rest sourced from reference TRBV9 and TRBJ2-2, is DSGVTQTPKHLITATGQRVTLRCSPRSGDLSVYWYQQSLDQGLQFLIQYYNGEERAKGNILERFSAQQFPDLHSELNLSSLELGDSALYFCASSLDRFPGELFFGEGSRLTVL.

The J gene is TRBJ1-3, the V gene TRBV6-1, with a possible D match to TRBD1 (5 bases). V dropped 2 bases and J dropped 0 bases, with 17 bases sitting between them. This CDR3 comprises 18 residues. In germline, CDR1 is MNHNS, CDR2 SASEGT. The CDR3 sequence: CASSEPGRTTFSGNTIYF. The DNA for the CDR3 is TGTGCCAGCAGTGAACCAGGTCGGACAACTTTCTCTGGAAACACCATATATTTT.

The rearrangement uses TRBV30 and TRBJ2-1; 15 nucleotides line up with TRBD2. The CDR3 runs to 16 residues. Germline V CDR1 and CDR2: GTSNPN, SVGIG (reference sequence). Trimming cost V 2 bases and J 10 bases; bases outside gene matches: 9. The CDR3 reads CAWSPIGTSGRWEQFF. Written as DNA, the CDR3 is TGTGCCTGGAGTCCAATTGGGACTAGCGGGAGGTGGGAGCAGTTCTTC.

Written as DNA, the CDR3 is TGTGCCAGCTCACCGACAGGGGGCGATCAGCCCCAGCATTTT. It codes for CASSPTGGDQPQHF. The rearrangement joins TRBV18 to TRBJ1-5, with 10 bases lining up with TRBD1. Germline assignment: CDR1 KGHSH and CDR2 LQKENI. Losses at the gene ends were 3 bases for V and 5 bases for J; bases not matched to a gene: 1. This CDR3 is built from 14 residues.

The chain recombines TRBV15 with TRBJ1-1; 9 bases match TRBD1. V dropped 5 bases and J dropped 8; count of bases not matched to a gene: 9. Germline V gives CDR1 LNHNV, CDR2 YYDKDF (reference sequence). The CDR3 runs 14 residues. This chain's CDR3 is CATSHGDRGKEAFF. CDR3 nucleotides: TGTGCCACCAGCCATGGAGACAGGGGGAAAGAAGCTTTCTTT.

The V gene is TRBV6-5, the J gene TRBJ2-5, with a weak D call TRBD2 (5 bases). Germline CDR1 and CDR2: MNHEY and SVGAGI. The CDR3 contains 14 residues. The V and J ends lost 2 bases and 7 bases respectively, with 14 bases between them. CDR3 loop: CASSYLLSEGTQYF. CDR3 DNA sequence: TGTGCCAGCAGTTACCTCCTCTCAGAGGGGACCCAGTACTTC.